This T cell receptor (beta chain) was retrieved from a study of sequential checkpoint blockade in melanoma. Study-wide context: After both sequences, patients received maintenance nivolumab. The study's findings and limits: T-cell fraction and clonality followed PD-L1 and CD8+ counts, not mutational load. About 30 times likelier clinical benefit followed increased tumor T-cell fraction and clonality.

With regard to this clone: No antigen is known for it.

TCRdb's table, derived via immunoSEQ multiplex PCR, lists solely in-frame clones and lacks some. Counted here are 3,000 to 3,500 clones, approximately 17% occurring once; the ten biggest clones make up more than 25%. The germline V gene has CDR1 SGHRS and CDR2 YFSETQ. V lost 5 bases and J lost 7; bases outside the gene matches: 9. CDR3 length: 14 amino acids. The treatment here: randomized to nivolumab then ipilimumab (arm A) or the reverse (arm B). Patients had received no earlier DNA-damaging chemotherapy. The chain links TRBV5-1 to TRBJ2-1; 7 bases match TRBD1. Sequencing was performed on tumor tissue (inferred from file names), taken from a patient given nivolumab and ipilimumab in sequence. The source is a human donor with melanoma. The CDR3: CASSRAGGENEQFF. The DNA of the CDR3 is TGCGCCAGCAGTCGCGCAGGGGGAGAAAATGAGCAGTTCTTC.